This entry describes one T cell receptor beta chain. This record belongs to a study of blood T cell repertoires in COVID-19. The overall study: Acute and convalescent COVID-19 specimens originated in the United States, Italy and Spain. Sources were T cells, B-cell-depleted T cells, or PBMCs; the material itself was cDNA or gDNA.

Seattle-derived patients entered the study during active infection and were followed longitudinally. This CDR3 is 18 amino acids long. V shed 0 bases and J 0 bases; nucleotides not matched to a gene: 8. CDR1 and CDR2 (germline): KGHSH, LQKENI. Methods used by the authors: Scientists estimated how many nucleated cells there were by amplifying reference gene primers. Sequencing was performed with immunoSEQ multiplex PCR; in TCRdb, only in-frame clones are kept and a portion is missing. For V, J and clone size, that table is used; D and trimming come from the DNA. The sample yields about 170,000 clones, about 85% seen once.

The sample comprised peripheral blood. The rearrangement links TRBV18 to TRBJ2-1; 7 bases are shared with TRBD2. This TCR was sampled from a woman of 80 years or more with COVID-19, enrolled during active disease. CDR3 amino acids: CASSPPPSGVSSYNEQFF. The CDR3 DNA reads as TGTGCCAGCTCACCACCGCCTAGCGGTGTTAGCTCCTACAATGAGCAGTTCTTC.